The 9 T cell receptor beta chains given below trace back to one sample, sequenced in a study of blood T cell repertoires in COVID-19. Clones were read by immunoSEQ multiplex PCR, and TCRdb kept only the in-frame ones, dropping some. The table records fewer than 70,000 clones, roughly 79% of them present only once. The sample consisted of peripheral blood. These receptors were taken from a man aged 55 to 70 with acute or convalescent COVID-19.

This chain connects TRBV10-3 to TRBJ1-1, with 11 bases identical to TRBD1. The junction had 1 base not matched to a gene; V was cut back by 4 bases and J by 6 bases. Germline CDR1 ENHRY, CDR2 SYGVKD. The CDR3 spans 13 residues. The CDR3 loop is CAISAGQGAEAFF. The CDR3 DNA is TGTGCCATCAGTGCGGGACAGGGGGCTGAAGCTTTCTTT.

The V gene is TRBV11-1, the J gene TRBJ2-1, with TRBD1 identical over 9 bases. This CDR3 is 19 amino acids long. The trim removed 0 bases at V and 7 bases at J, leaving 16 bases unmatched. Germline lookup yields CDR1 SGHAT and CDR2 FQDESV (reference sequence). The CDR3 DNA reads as TGTGCCAGCAGCTTAGCGAAGTCTACGGGACAGGGTATGTGGAATGAGCAGTTCTTC. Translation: CASSLAKSTGQGMWNEQFF.

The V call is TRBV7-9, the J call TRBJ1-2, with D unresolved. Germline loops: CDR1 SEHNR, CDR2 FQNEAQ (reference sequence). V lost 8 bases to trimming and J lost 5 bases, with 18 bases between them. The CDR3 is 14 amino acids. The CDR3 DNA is TGTGCCAGCCGGGTGGTTGAGACCCTTTATGGCTACACCTTC. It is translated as CASRVVETLYGYTF.

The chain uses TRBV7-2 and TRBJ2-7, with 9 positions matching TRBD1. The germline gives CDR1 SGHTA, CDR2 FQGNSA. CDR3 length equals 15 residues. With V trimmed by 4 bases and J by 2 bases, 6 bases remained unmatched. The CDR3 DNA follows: TGTGCCAGCAGCTCCCCGGACAGGGGAGCCTACGAGCAGTACTTC. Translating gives CASSSPDRGAYEQYF.

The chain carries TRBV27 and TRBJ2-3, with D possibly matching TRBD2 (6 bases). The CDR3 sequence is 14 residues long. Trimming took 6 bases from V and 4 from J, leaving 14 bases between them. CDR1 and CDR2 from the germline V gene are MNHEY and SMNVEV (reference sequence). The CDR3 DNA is TGTGCCAGCAGATTCGAGTGGGGGGCAGATACGCAGTATTTT. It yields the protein CASRFEWGADTQYF.

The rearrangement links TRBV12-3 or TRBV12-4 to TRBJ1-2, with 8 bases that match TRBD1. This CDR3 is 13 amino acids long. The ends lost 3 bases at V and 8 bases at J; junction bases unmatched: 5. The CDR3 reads CASSLQGAGGYTF. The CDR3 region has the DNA TGTGCCAGCAGTTTGCAGGGGGCGGGAGGCTACACCTTC.

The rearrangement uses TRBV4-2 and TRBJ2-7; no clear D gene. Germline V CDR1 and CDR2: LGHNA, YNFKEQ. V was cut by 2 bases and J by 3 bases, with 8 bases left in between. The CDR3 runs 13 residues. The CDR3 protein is CASSQPNSYEQYF. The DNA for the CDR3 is TGTGCCAGCAGCCAACCCAACAGCTACGAGCAGTACTTC.

Here the CDR3 DNA reads TGTGCCAGCAGTCCCGCCGGCAGGGGTGGCTACACCTTC. It translates to CASSPAGRGGYTF. This chain joins TRBV28 and TRBJ1-2; D might be TRBD1 (6 bases). Germline lookup yields CDR1 MDHEN and CDR2 SYDVKM. Trimming left V 5 bases short and J 7 bases short, with 14 bases between. This CDR3 spans 13 amino acids.

The CDR3 DNA reads as TGTGCCTGGAGTCCGGATTTGGGGGGTACTGAAGCTTTCTTT. This sequence encodes CAWSPDLGGTEAFF. The rearrangement joins TRBV30 to TRBJ1-1; D may be TRBD1 (5 bases). Trimming removed 2 bases at V and 5 bases at J, with 15 bases between. Per the germline V gene, CDR1 is GTSNPN and CDR2 is SVGIG (reference sequence). This CDR3 region has 14 residues.